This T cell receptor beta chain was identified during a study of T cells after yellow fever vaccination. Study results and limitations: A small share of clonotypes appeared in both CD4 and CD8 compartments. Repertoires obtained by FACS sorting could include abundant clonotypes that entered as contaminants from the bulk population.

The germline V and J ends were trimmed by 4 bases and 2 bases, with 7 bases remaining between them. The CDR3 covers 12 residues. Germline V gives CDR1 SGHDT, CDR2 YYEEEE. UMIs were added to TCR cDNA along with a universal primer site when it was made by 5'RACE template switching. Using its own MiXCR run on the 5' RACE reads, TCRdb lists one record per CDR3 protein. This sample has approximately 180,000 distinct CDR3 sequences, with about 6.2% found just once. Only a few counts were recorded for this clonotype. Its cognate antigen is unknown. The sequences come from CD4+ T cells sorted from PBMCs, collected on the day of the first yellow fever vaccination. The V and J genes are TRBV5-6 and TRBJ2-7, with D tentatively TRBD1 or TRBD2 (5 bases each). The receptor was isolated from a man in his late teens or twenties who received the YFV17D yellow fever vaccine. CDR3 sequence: CASSMGPYEQYF. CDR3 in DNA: TGTGCCAGCAGCATGGGACCCTACGAGCAGTACTTC.